This T cell receptor (beta chain) was identified during a study of T cell responses to AZD1222 COVID-19 vaccine. Study conclusions and caveats: An increase in Spike-specific TCR breadth and depth was observed after two AZD1222 doses. Repertoire samples came only from after the peak T cell response. Just a handful of AZD1222 recipients tested seropositive at baseline.

Assay: immunoSEQ multiplex PCR; the TCRdb copy retains only in-frame clones and omits some. The repertoire includes roughly 76,000 clones, roughly 90% of them detected once, and approximately 10% sits in the top ten. The V end lost 0 bases, the J end lost 3 bases, and 14 bases lay between the germline ends. Per germline, CDR1 SGHDN and CDR2 FVKESK. This CDR3 region has 17 residues. A word on this clone: The antigen is not known.

The starting material was peripheral blood, obtained on day 0 of AZD1222 vaccination. The sequence was obtained from an adult in good health. This chain connects TRBV14 to TRBJ2-2; TRBD2 might be the D (6 bases). Written as DNA, the CDR3 is TGTGCCAGCAGCCAAGATGGAACTAGCAGCCACACCGGGGAGCTGTTTTTT. Encoded protein: CASSQDGTSSHTGELFF.